This entry lists 6 T cell receptor beta chains sequenced from one sample in a study of blood T cell repertoires in COVID-19. Sequencing used immunoSEQ multiplex PCR; TCRdb keeps in-frame clones, though not all of them. Seen here are some 160,000 clones, 85% to 90% observed once, and the top ten hold approximately 7%. The sequencing sample was made of PBMCs or T cells enriched from blood (not recorded which). These receptors were obtained from a woman in her 50s who had recovered from COVID-19.

This clone was seen a few times. At one of its ends the junction is not consistent with the germline gene, which may arise from a read error. This chain links TRBV7-7 with TRBJ2-1; 9 bases line up with TRBD1. CDR1 and CDR2 (germline): SSHAT, FNYEAQ (reference sequence). The CDR3 is 14 residues long. CDR3: CASSSGQGNAEQFF. DNA for the CDR3: TGTGCTAGCAGCTCGGGACAGGGAAACGCTGAGCAGTTCTTC.

The chain uses TRBV4-1 and TRBJ2-1; 9 bases match TRBD2. After removal of 4 bases from V and 7 bases from J, the junction contained 8 bases not matched to a gene. The germline V gene has CDR1 MGHRA and CDR2 YSYEKL. The CDR3 covers 15 residues. The CDR3 DNA follows: TGCGCCAGCAGCCTGATATGGCGGGGGGGAAATGAGCAGTTCTTC. Translating gives CASSLIWRGGNEQFF.

The chain carries TRBV5-1 and TRBJ1-6; 7 bases align to TRBD1. Germline lookup yields CDR1 SGHRS and CDR2 YFSETQ. This CDR3 is built from 17 residues. V lost 4 bases, J lost 6 bases, and 13 bases stayed unmatched. CDR3 sequence: CASSPAGTEGLNSPLHF. CDR3 nucleotide sequence: TGCGCCAGCAGCCCCGCCGGGACAGAAGGCCTTAATTCACCCCTCCACTTT.

This chain links TRBV5-1 with TRBJ1-2; possible D gene TRBD1, 5 bases. This CDR3 contains 12 residues. Trimming stripped 2 bases from V and 7 bases from J, with 9 bases between. Germline assignment: CDR1 SGHRS and CDR2 YFSETQ. Written as DNA, the CDR3 is TGCGCCAGCAGCTTTAGACAGAGTGGCTACACCTTC. Amino acid sequence: CASSFRQSGYTF. The entire variable domain, with the rest obtained from reference TRBV5-1 and TRBJ1-2, is as follows: KAGVTQTPRYLIKTRGQQVTLSCSPISGHRSVSWYQQTPGQGLQFLFEYFSETQRNKGNFPGRFSGRQFSNSRSEMNVSTLELGDSALYLCASSFRQSGYTFGSGTRLTVV.

The chain links TRBV18 to TRBJ2-5, with 8 bases identical to TRBD1. The CDR3 consists of 15 residues. V lost 3 bases and J lost 5; bases outside the gene matches: 8. Per germline, CDR1 KGHSH and CDR2 LQKENI. In DNA, the CDR3 is TGTGCCAGCTCACCTTCGACAGGGGTGGGCGAGACCCAGTACTTC. Protein: CASSPSTGVGETQYF.

The chain recombines TRBV7-8 with TRBJ1-1; a possible D gene is TRBD1 (5 bases). Per the germline V gene, CDR1 is SGHVS and CDR2 is FQNEAQ. CDR3 length: 15 amino acids. V was shortened by 1 base and J by 0 bases, with 9 bases between the two germline ends. This chain's CDR3 is CASSLDQGMNTEAFF. Here the CDR3 DNA reads TGTGCCAGCAGCTTAGATCAGGGAATGAACACTGAAGCTTTCTTT.